A single sample is the source of the 3 T cell receptor beta chains below, sequenced in a study of blood T cell repertoires in COVID-19. TCRdb keeps only in-frame clones here, not all; method: immunoSEQ multiplex PCR. The sample has 300,000 to 400,000 clones; around 88% are singletons. Source material: peripheral blood. The receptors here all came from a woman in her fifties or sixties with COVID-19, enrolled during active disease.

V is TRBV5-1 and J is TRBJ2-1; TRBD2 matches at 8 bases. Germline V gene data show CDR1 as SGHRS and CDR2 as YFSETQ. V shed 1 base and J 5 bases; nucleotides not matched to a gene: 5. The CDR3 spans 15 residues. CDR3 DNA sequence: TGCGCCAGCAGCTTGACGACGGGGGGGAACAATGAGCAGTTCTTC. The encoded protein is CASSLTTGGNNEQFF.

The chain uses TRBV9 and TRBJ1-1, with 9 positions matching TRBD1. The germline gives CDR1 SGDLS, CDR2 YYNGEE. The CDR3 spans 14 residues. J was trimmed by 2 bases and V by 4 bases; bases with no gene match: 3. CDR3 protein: CASSTTGGNTEAFF. Here the CDR3 DNA reads TGTGCCAGCAGCACAACAGGGGGCAACACTGAAGCTTTCTTT. The full variable domain, its missing parts supplied by reference TRBV9 and TRBJ1-1, is DSGVTQTPKHLITATGQRVTLRCSPRSGDLSVYWYQQSLDQGLQFLIQYYNGEERAKGNILERFSAQQFPDLHSELNLSSLELGDSALYFCASSTTGGNTEAFFGQGTRLTVV.

The chain is built from TRBV5-4 and TRBJ2-2; 14 nucleotides align to TRBD2. V trimming: 1 base; J trimming: 5 bases; junction bases outside the gene matches: 1. The CDR3 spans 16 residues. Per germline, CDR1 SGHNT and CDR2 YYREEE (reference sequence). DNA of the CDR3: TGTGCCAGCAGCTTGCGACTAGCGGGGGGGACCGGGGAGCTGTTTTTT. Translating it yields CASSLRLAGGTGELFF. Supplemented by reference TRBV5-4 and TRBJ2-2, the full variable domain reads ETGVTQSPTHLIKTRGQQVTLRCSSQSGHNTVSWYQQALGQGPQFIFQYYREEENGRGNFPPRFSGLQFPNYSSELNVNALELDDSALYLCASSLRLAGGTGELFFGEGSRLTVL.